The 24 T cell receptor beta chains given below trace back to one sample, sequenced in a study of blood T cell repertoires in COVID-19. Data came from immunoSEQ multiplex PCR; TCRdb stores just in-frame clones and leaves some out. In the table there are over 250,000 clones, approximately 86% of which are singletons. Sequenced material: peripheral blood. These TCRs come from a man between 40 and 49 years old who had recovered from COVID-19.

J is TRBJ2-5 and V is TRBV7-2; D remains unclear. From germline, CDR1 is SGHTA and CDR2 FQGNSA. The CDR3 is made up of 13 amino acids. V was trimmed by 3 bases and J by 1 base, leaving 6 bases between them. The DNA for the CDR3 is TGTGCCAGCAGCTTCCGTCCCCAAGAGACCCAGTACTTC. Protein sequence: CASSFRPQETQYF.

The chain links TRBV7-2 to TRBJ2-2, with TRBD1 matching over 10 bases. Trimming removed 1 base from V and 4 bases from J; junction bases left unmatched: 3. Germline assignment: CDR1 SGHTA and CDR2 FQGNSA. This CDR3 spans 16 amino acids. CDR3 DNA sequence: TGTGCCAGCAGCTTAGTGGGGACAGGGGTCACCGGGGAGCTGTTTTTT. Its protein product is CASSLVGTGVTGELFF.

This chain's CDR3 is CASSQASQAYTEAFF. The CDR3 DNA is TGCGCCAGCAGCCAAGCCTCCCAGGCATACACTGAAGCTTTCTTT. The chain combines TRBV4-1 with TRBJ1-1; D is unclear. The length of the CDR3 is 15 residues. Deletions cut 1 base from V and 3 bases from J, with 12 bases between. In germline, CDR1 is MGHRA, CDR2 YSYEKL.

This rearrangement joins TRBV7-2 to TRBJ1-1; D is ambiguous. The germline gives CDR1 SGHTA, CDR2 FQGNSA. V lost 2 bases and J 0 bases, leaving 10 bases between the germline ends. The length of the CDR3 is 15 residues. The CDR3 here is CASSLSSGMNTEAFF. CDR3 DNA: TGTGCCAGCAGCTTATCCTCAGGAATGAACACTGAAGCTTTCTTT.

This chain connects TRBV2 to TRBJ2-3, with D possibly matching TRBD2 (5 bases). The CDR3 has 16 amino acids. V was clipped by 1 base and J by 0 bases, with 11 bases between them. Germline lookup yields CDR1 SNHLY and CDR2 FYNNEI. The CDR3 DNA reads TGTGCCAGCAGTGAAGGTTCCCGGACTAGCACAGATACGCAGTATTTT. It yields the protein CASSEGSRTSTDTQYF. Looking up the rest from reference TRBV2 and TRBJ2-3 gives the full variable domain: EPEVTQTPSHQVTQMGQEVILRCVPISNHLYFYWYRQILGQKVEFLVSFYNNEISEKSEIFDDQFSVERPDGSNFTLKIRSTKLEDSAMYFCASSEGSRTSTDTQYFGPGTRLTVL.

The J gene is TRBJ2-7, the V gene TRBV9; perhaps TRBD2 as D (6 bases). Trimming left V 3 bases short and J 3 bases short, with 13 bases between. The V gene's germline CDR1 is SGDLS and CDR2 YYNGEE. CDR3 length equals 14 residues. The CDR3 DNA reads as TGTGCCAGCAGCGCCGGGACTGGCCTCTACGAGCAGTACTTC. It codes for CASSAGTGLYEQYF. Full variable domain (missing parts from reference TRBV9 and TRBJ2-7): DSGVTQTPKHLITATGQRVTLRCSPRSGDLSVYWYQQSLDQGLQFLIQYYNGEERAKGNILERFSAQQFPDLHSELNLSSLELGDSALYFCASSAGTGLYEQYFGPGTRLTVT.

This chain uses TRBV5-8 with TRBJ2-3; D gene unclear. Germline CDR1 reads SGHTS; CDR2 reads YDEGEE. V was trimmed by 7 bases and J by 4 bases, leaving 4 bases between them. This CDR3 spans 10 amino acids. CDR3 amino acids: CASHSDTQYF. The DNA for the CDR3 is TGTGCCAGCCACTCAGATACGCAGTATTTT.

The V and J genes are TRBV7-2 and TRBJ2-2; 9 bases fit TRBD2. This CDR3 contains 19 residues. V shed 5 bases and J 1 base; nucleotides not matched to a gene: 14. Germline CDR1 is SGHTA and CDR2 is FQGNSA. The CDR3 DNA reads as TGTGCCAGCAGCCTTTGGGCTAGCGGGACCAGACTGAACACCGGGGAGCTGTTTTTT. Translated: CASSLWASGTRLNTGELFF.

The chain combines TRBV18 with TRBJ1-5, with TRBD1 as a possible D gene (5 bases). Trimming pared 2 bases from V and 3 bases from J, leaving 11 bases between. This CDR3 spans 15 amino acids. Germline V lookup: CDR1 KGHSH, CDR2 LQKENI. The CDR3 nucleotides are TGTGCCAGCTCACCAAACCGGGACTCCAATCAGCCCCAGCATTTT. This gives the protein CASSPNRDSNQPQHF.

The chain uses TRBV5-1 and TRBJ2-5; weak D call: TRBD2 (5 bases). Germline-derived CDR1 and CDR2 are SGHRS and YFSETQ. Trimming took 5 bases from V and 5 from J, leaving 16 bases between them. CDR3 length: 14 residues. CDR3 amino acids: CASREGNVAETQYF. The CDR3 coding sequence is TGCGCCAGCAGAGAAGGGAATGTAGCGGAGACCCAGTACTTC.

This clone was counted a few times. V is TRBV19 and J is TRBJ2-5; the D gene is possibly TRBD2 (7 bases). CDR1 LNHDA and CDR2 SQIVND come from the germline V gene (reference sequence). Trimming cost V 4 bases and J 4 bases, with 16 bases left between them. CDR3 length: 15 amino acids. Here the CDR3 reads CASSRGRGRGETQYF. The CDR3 nucleotides read TGTGCCAGTAGTAGGGGGCGGGGGAGAGGAGAGACCCAGTACTTC.

V and J are TRBV28 and TRBJ2-5, with 9 bases that match TRBD1. This CDR3 spans 15 amino acids. Germline V gene sequence: CDR1 MDHEN, CDR2 SYDVKM. The J segment lost 5 bases and the V segment lost 2 bases, leaving 6 bases of the junction unmatched. The CDR3 protein is CASSLVTGGTETQYF. The CDR3 DNA sequence: TGTGCCAGCAGTTTAGTAACAGGGGGCACGGAGACCCAGTACTTC.

This chain connects TRBV7-2 to TRBJ2-5; D is uncertain. V was shortened by 2 bases and J by 3 bases, with 7 bases between the two germline ends. Germline V gene sequence: CDR1 SGHTA, CDR2 FQGNSA. The CDR3 has 13 amino acids. The CDR3 sequence: CASSLYAEETQYF. As DNA, the CDR3 is TGTGCCAGCAGCTTATATGCGGAAGAGACCCAGTACTTC. Full variable domain (missing parts from reference TRBV7-2 and TRBJ2-5): GAGVSQSPSNKVTEKGKDVELRCDPISGHTALYWYRQSLGQGLEFLIYFQGNSAPDKSGLPSDRFSAERTGGSVSTLTIQRTQQEDSAVYLCASSLYAEETQYFGPGTRLLVL.

The chain recombines TRBV7-8 with TRBJ1-1, with TRBD1 matching 7 bases. Germline lookup yields CDR1 SGHVS and CDR2 FQNEAQ. This CDR3 has 18 amino acids. V lost 5 bases and J lost 3; bases outside the gene matches: 18. The CDR3 sequence is CASSPRAGSPGGYTEAFF. The CDR3 nucleotides read TGTGCCAGCAGCCCACGGGCGGGGTCGCCAGGGGGGTACACTGAAGCTTTCTTT.

The V gene is TRBV2, the J gene TRBJ2-1; perhaps TRBD2 as D (6 bases). V was trimmed by 6 bases and J by 2 bases, leaving 17 bases between them. This CDR3 has 16 amino acids. From germline, CDR1 is SNHLY and CDR2 FYNNEI. This CDR3 reads CASRPTRAGPYNEQFF. CDR3 in DNA: TGTGCCAGCAGACCGACCAGAGCGGGTCCCTACAATGAGCAGTTCTTC.

The genes are TRBV3-1 (or the pseudogene TRBV3-2) and TRBJ2-3; D is possibly TRBD2 (5 bases). The CDR3 has 15 residues. The germline V gene has CDR1 LGHDT and CDR2 YNNKEL (reference sequence). Trimming left V 3 bases short and J 4 bases short, with 14 bases between. CDR3 coding DNA: TGTGCCAGCAGCCAGCGAGGCCCGCGGGCAGATACGCAGTATTTT. Its protein product is CASSQRGPRADTQYF.

This clone was observed a single time. The chain is built from TRBV7-2 and TRBJ2-1, with 7 bases that match TRBD2. V was clipped by 4 bases and J by 4 bases; unmatched bases: 7. The CDR3 loop spans 15 amino acids. The germline V gene encodes CDR1 SGHTA and CDR2 FQGNSA. CDR3 loop: CASSSSSGQYNEQFF. The DNA for the CDR3 is TGTGCCAGCAGCTCCTCTAGCGGACAATACAATGAGCAGTTCTTC.

This chain uses TRBV5-5 with TRBJ1-2; 11 bases fit TRBD1. This CDR3 region has 16 residues. V gave up 4 bases and J gave up 4 bases; unmatched junction bases: 9. Germline loops: CDR1 SGHKS, CDR2 YYEKEE (reference sequence). CDR3 residues: CASSPGQGAYGYGYTF. The CDR3, as DNA: TGTGCCAGCAGCCCCGGACAGGGGGCTTATGGCTATGGCTACACCTTC.

DNA for the CDR3: TGTGCCAGTAGGACTGGGACAGGCATCAATCAGCCCCAGCATTTT. The encoded protein is CASRTGTGINQPQHF. V is TRBV19 and J is TRBJ1-5, with 8 nucleotides matching TRBD1. The germline V gene has CDR1 LNHDA and CDR2 SQIVND (reference sequence). The CDR3 runs to 15 residues. V was pared by 6 bases and J by 3 bases, with 7 bases of the junction left unmatched. Looking up the rest from reference TRBV19 and TRBJ1-5 gives the full variable domain: DGGITQSPKYLFRKEGQNVTLSCEQNLNHDAMYWYRQDPGQGLRLIYYSQIVNDFQKGDIAEGYSVSREKKESFPLTVTSAQKNPTAFYLCASRTGTGINQPQHFGDGTRLSIL.

The genes are TRBV7-9 and TRBJ2-2, with D possibly being TRBD2 (6 bases). The CDR3 length is 15 residues. Germline V CDR1 and CDR2: SEHNR, FQNEAQ (reference sequence). Trimming stripped 2 bases from V and 1 base from J, with 8 bases between. In DNA, the CDR3 is TGTGCCAGCAGCTTACGGGGGATGAACACCGGGGAGCTGTTTTTT. It codes for CASSLRGMNTGELFF.

The rearrangement uses TRBV7-6 and TRBJ2-1; 14 bases map to TRBD2. CDR1 SGHVS and CDR2 FNYEAQ come from the germline V gene. The V and J ends lost 4 bases and 0 bases, in that order; junction bases with no gene match: 11. CDR3 size: 20 residues. CDR3 nucleotide sequence: TGTGCCAGCAGCTCAATGGGAGGACTAGCGGGAGGAACCTCCTACAATGAGCAGTTCTTC. This encodes CASSSMGGLAGGTSYNEQFF.

The chain is built from TRBV7-9 and TRBJ1-1; no clear D. The CDR3 length is 14 residues. Trimming stripped 2 bases from V and 3 bases from J, with 10 bases between. Germline lookup yields CDR1 SEHNR and CDR2 FQNEAQ (reference sequence). This CDR3 is CASSLRSLDTEAFF. CDR3 coding DNA: TGTGCCAGCAGCTTACGGTCTTTGGACACTGAAGCTTTCTTT.

CDR3 bases: TGTGCCACCAGCAGAGAAGACGGAGACAATGAGCAGTTCTTC. Protein sequence: CATSREDGDNEQFF. The V gene is TRBV15, the J gene TRBJ2-1, with no clear D. Trimming pared 0 bases from V and 5 bases from J, leaving 8 bases between. Germline V gene lookup returns CDR1 LNHNV and CDR2 YYDKDF (reference sequence). The CDR3 runs to 14 residues. Full variable domain (missing parts from reference TRBV15 and TRBJ2-1): DAMVIQNPRYQVTQFGKPVTLSCSQTLNHNVMYWYQQKSSQAPKLLFHYYDKDFNNEADTPDNFQSRRPNTSFCFLDIRSPGLGDTAMYLCATSREDGDNEQFFGPGTRLTVL.

This rearrangement joins TRBV11-2 to TRBJ2-7; D is unclear. Germline V CDR1 and CDR2: SGHAT, FQNNGV. CDR3 length equals 14 residues. Trimming shortened V by 4 bases and J by 0 bases, and 10 bases separated the two germline ends. DNA for the CDR3: TGTGCCAGCAGCTCTACAGTATACTCCTACGAGCAGTACTTC. As protein: CASSSTVYSYEQYF.